This T cell receptor beta chain came from a study of neurological immune-mediated disorders. General study points: Patients with HTLV-1-associated myelopathy had the highest level of TCR clonal expansion, whereas patients with multiple sclerosis had the lowest level, falling beneath the level found in healthy controls.

This CDR3 is 14 amino acids long. Germline V gene lookup returns CDR1 MNHEY and CDR2 SVGEGT. Trimming pared 3 bases from V and 2 bases from J, leaving 9 bases between. Time point denoted: longitudinal time-point 1 (baseline). This clonotype was seen only a few times. The antigen is undetermined. With 10-nucleotide random UMIs included, cDNA was synthesized by 5'RACE. Every sequencing run produced over 190 million TCR-beta sequences, and the sequences from any one run covered 15-18 subjects. MiXCR, applied by TCRdb to the 5' RACE reads, yields one record per CDR3 protein. The sample lists approximately 46,000 distinct CDR3 sequences, about a tenth occurring once.

The specimen sequenced was PBMCs. The origin of this receptor is a woman aged 40 to 50 in good health. This chain links TRBV6-2 or TRBV6-3 with TRBJ2-3; D is ambiguous. The CDR3 coding sequence is TGTGCCAGCAGTTATGACGAAAACACAGATACGCAGTATTTT. This gives the protein CASSYDENTDTQYF.